Each of the 13 T cell receptor beta chains below was sequenced from the same sample in a study of blood T cell repertoires in COVID-19. Measured with immunoSEQ multiplex PCR; TCRdb has only the in-frame clones, and not every one. The sample comprises approximately 330,000 clones, about 91% of which are singletons, and approximately 9.3% rests with the top ten. The sample comprised peripheral blood. The receptors come from a young man with COVID-19, enrolled during active disease.

The rearrangement uses TRBV10-3 and TRBJ2-2; possible D gene TRBD2, 5 bases. Trimming took 6 bases from V and 7 from J, leaving 9 bases between them. This CDR3 is built from 12 residues. The V gene's germline CDR1 is ENHRY and CDR2 SYGVKD. The CDR3 nucleotides are TGTGCCATCAGGCCCACTAGCGGGGAGCTGTTTTTT. It yields the protein CAIRPTSGELFF.

V usage is TRBV10-3 and J usage is TRBJ2-6, with TRBD1 matching 10 bases. Germline V lookup: CDR1 ENHRY, CDR2 SYGVKD. This CDR3 has 14 residues. The J segment lost 9 bases and the V segment lost 5 bases, leaving 4 bases of the junction unmatched. Here the CDR3 DNA reads TGTGCCATCAGTCCGGGACAGGGGTACAACGTCCTGACTTTC. This codes for CAISPGQGYNVLTF.

The chain recombines TRBV7-2 with TRBJ2-7, with TRBD1 matching 7 bases. The CDR3 is made up of 13 amino acids. CDR1 SGHTA and CDR2 FQGNSA come from the germline V gene. The trim removed 3 bases at V and 3 bases at J, leaving 2 bases unmatched. The CDR3: CASSFQGVYEQYF. DNA for the CDR3: TGTGCCAGCAGCTTCCAGGGGGTCTACGAGCAGTACTTC.

V is TRBV6-4 and J is TRBJ1-1; D perhaps matches TRBD1 (5 bases). The CDR3 length is 14 residues. The V end lost 4 bases, the J end lost 0 bases, and 9 bases lay between the germline ends. Germline loops: CDR1 MRHNA, CDR2 SNTAGT. The CDR3 region has the DNA TGTGCCAGCAGTGCGGAGGGGATGAACACTGAAGCTTTCTTT. Its protein is CASSAEGMNTEAFF.

This sequence joins TRBV3-1 (or the pseudogene TRBV3-2) and TRBJ2-1, with TRBD2 matching over 11 bases. The CDR3 loop spans 16 amino acids. The V segment lost 0 bases and the J segment 9 bases; nucleotides outside the gene matches: 7. Germline assignment: CDR1 LGHDT and CDR2 YNNKEL (reference sequence). The CDR3 loop is CASSQDSSGGRGEQFF. The CDR3, as DNA: TGTGCCAGCAGCCAAGACTCTAGCGGGGGGCGGGGTGAGCAGTTCTTC.

The chain combines TRBV7-2 with TRBJ1-2; a possible D gene is TRBD1 (6 bases). V lost 2 bases and J 7 bases, leaving 23 bases between the germline ends. Germline CDR1 is SGHTA and CDR2 is FQGNSA. The CDR3 is 17 residues long. CDR3: CASSLRGTWGQRGGYTF. As DNA, the CDR3 is TGTGCCAGCAGCTTAAGGGGGACGTGGGGCCAGAGAGGTGGCTACACCTTC. The full variable domain, its missing parts supplied by reference TRBV7-2 and TRBJ1-2, is GAGVSQSPSNKVTEKGKDVELRCDPISGHTALYWYRQSLGQGLEFLIYFQGNSAPDKSGLPSDRFSAERTGGSVSTLTIQRTQQEDSAVYLCASSLRGTWGQRGGYTFGSGTRLTVV.

This clone showed up just a few times. The gene calls are TRBV9 and TRBJ2-2, with D possibly matching TRBD1 (8 bases). CDR3 length equals 15 residues. CDR1 and CDR2 (germline): SGDLS, YYNGEE. V was pared by 4 bases and J by 5 bases, with 15 bases between. The CDR3 region is CASSPGQGGTGELFF. The CDR3 DNA reads as TGTGCCAGCAGCCCTGGACAGGGAGGGACCGGGGAGCTGTTTTTT.

The chain combines TRBV6-8 with TRBJ1-2; tentatively, D is TRBD1 (6 bases). V lost 0 bases, J lost 5 bases, and 22 bases lay in between. The CDR3 consists of 18 residues. Per the germline V gene, CDR1 is MNHGY and CDR2 is SAAAGT. CDR3 amino acids: CASSYSSRGPEGSYGYTF. The CDR3 DNA follows: TGTGCCAGCAGTTACTCGAGCAGGGGCCCAGAGGGCTCTTATGGCTACACCTTC.

The chain recombines TRBV19 with TRBJ2-1, with D perhaps matching TRBD1 (8 bases). Germline V gene data show CDR1 as LNHDA and CDR2 as SQIVND (reference sequence). Trimming shortened V by 2 bases and J by 10 bases, and 15 bases separated the two germline ends. This CDR3 contains 14 residues. The DNA for the CDR3 is TGTGCCAGTAGTATAAGGACAGGGAGGGACGAGCAGTTCTTC. Protein: CASSIRTGRDEQFF.

CDR3 coding DNA: TGCAGTGCTAGCAGCAGGGGGGAGCTGTTTTTT. Its protein is CSASSRGELFF. The chain has TRBV20-1 and TRBJ2-2; D gene unclear. Trimming cost V 3 bases and J 8 bases, with 7 bases left between them. Germline-derived CDR1 and CDR2 are DFQATT and SNEGSKA (reference sequence). This CDR3 spans 11 amino acids.

V gene TRBV7-2 combines with J gene TRBJ2-7; D gene unclear. V lost 1 base and J 3 bases, leaving 4 bases between the germline ends. Germline CDR1 is SGHTA and CDR2 is FQGNSA. The CDR3 consists of 12 residues. DNA for the CDR3: TGTGCCAGCAGCTTAGACATCTACGAGCAGTACTTC. As protein: CASSLDIYEQYF. The complete variable domain, with remaining parts taken from reference TRBV7-2 and TRBJ2-7, reads GAGVSQSPSNKVTEKGKDVELRCDPISGHTALYWYRQSLGQGLEFLIYFQGNSAPDKSGLPSDRFSAERTGGSVSTLTIQRTQQEDSAVYLCASSLDIYEQYFGPGTRLTVT.

The chain carries TRBV9 and TRBJ2-3; 8 positions match TRBD1. The CDR3 sequence is 17 residues long. The trim removed 3 bases at V and 5 bases at J, leaving 14 bases unmatched. CDR1 SGDLS and CDR2 YYNGEE come from the germline V gene. The CDR3 coding sequence is TGTGCCAGCAGCGGGGCCGGGACAGGAGTTCTCAGAGATACGCAGTATTTT. Translating it yields CASSGAGTGVLRDTQYF.

V gene TRBV15 combines with J gene TRBJ2-5; 8 nucleotides agree with TRBD1. This CDR3 is built from 14 residues. Germline V CDR1 and CDR2: LNHNV, YYDKDF (reference sequence). The V and J ends lost 3 bases and 4 bases, in that order; junction bases with no gene match: 4. The DNA for the CDR3 is TGTGCCACCAGCAGGGACAGGGCGTCAGAGACCCAGTACTTC. Translated: CATSRDRASETQYF.